A selection of T cell receptor beta chains follows, all from one sample in a study of blood T cell repertoires in COVID-19. Measured with immunoSEQ multiplex PCR; TCRdb has only the in-frame clones, and not every one. The data contain around 390,000 clones, just under 90% of them singletons. Sample: PBMCs or T cells enriched from blood (not recorded which). The receptors stem from a woman between 50 and 59 years old who had recovered from COVID-19. Each CDR3 is given with its conserved first and last residue. Each record gives: V gene, clone size, CDR3 length, J gene, D gene, CDR3 protein, CDR3 DNA. D genes are given only for firm matches. A clone size is listed for some rows: how often the clone was seen (once, few, many), or a class if it is expanded.

TRBV11-1,NA,13,TRBJ1-2,NA,CASSLLGNYGYTF,TGTGCCAGCAGCTTACTGGGCAACTATGGCTACACCTTC
TRBV28,NA,17,TRBJ2-3,TRBD2,CASSFFSLAGGKDTQYF,TGTGCCAGCAGTTTCTTCTCCCTAGCGGGGGGCAAAGATACGCAGTATTTT
TRBV7-9,once,13,TRBJ1-2,TRBD1,CASSRTGGSGYTF,TGTGCCAGCAGCCGAACAGGGGGAAGTGGCTACACCTTC
TRBV25-1,NA,14,TRBJ1-1,TRBD1,CASTETGPNTEAFF,TGTGCCAGCACTGAGACAGGGCCGAACACTGAAGCTTTCTTT
TRBV6-5,NA,15,TRBJ2-1,TRBD2,CASSPRTSGGDLQFF,TGTGCCAGCAGCCCCCGGACTAGCGGGGGGGATCTGCAGTTCTTC
TRBV3-1/TRBV3-2,NA,14,TRBJ2-5,TRBD2,CASSPGTSRETQYF,TGTGCCAGCAGTCCCGGGACTAGCCGAGAGACCCAGTACTTC
TRBV30,NA,16,TRBJ2-3,TRBD2,CAWSVASGVRGDTQYF,TGTGCCTGGAGTGTGGCTAGCGGGGTCCGGGGAGATACGCAGTATTTT
TRBV7-8,NA,14,TRBJ2-1,NA,CASSFQGKDNEQFF,TGTGCCAGCAGCTTTCAGGGAAAGGATAATGAGCAGTTCTTC
TRBV13,NA,16,TRBJ1-1,TRBD1,CASSFGTGIGNTEAFF,TGTGCCAGCAGCTTTGGGACAGGGATTGGGAACACTGAAGCTTTCTTT
TRBV28,NA,16,TRBJ1-3,TRBD1,CASSPLGTASGNTIYF,TGTGCCAGCAGTCCATTAGGGACAGCCTCTGGAAACACCATATATTTT
TRBV6-5,NA,13,TRBJ1-1,NA,CASSTGSNTEAFF,TGTGCCAGCAGCACAGGGTCTAACACTGAAGCTTTCTTT
TRBV19,NA,16,TRBJ2-5,NA,CASSIHGPSAGETQYF,TGTGCCAGTAGTATCCACGGACCCTCAGCGGGAGAGACCCAGTACTTC
TRBV6-5,NA,16,TRBJ1-2,NA,CASSYSSLTAAGGYTF,TGTGCCAGCAGTTACTCGAGTTTGACGGCCGCCGGGGGCTACACCTTC
TRBV21-1,NA,17,TRBJ1-6,NA,CASSKVMDSQITSPLHF,TGTGCCAGCAGCAAAGTAATGGACAGCCAAATAACTTCACCCCTCCACTTT
TRBV4-3,NA,14,TRBJ1-2,NA,CASSRGADLGGYTF,TGCGCCAGCAGCCGCGGGGCAGACCTAGGTGGCTACACCTTC
TRBV9,NA,15,TRBJ1-1,TRBD1,CASSVGQGANTEAFF,TGTGCCAGCAGCGTAGGTCAGGGGGCGAACACTGAAGCTTTCTTT